This is a list of T cell receptor beta chains from one sample in a study of blood T cell repertoires in COVID-19. Using immunoSEQ multiplex PCR, the repertoire was profiled, and TCRdb retains in-frame clones only, with some absent. The sample lists around 250,000 clones; 85% to 90% were seen once. Sequencing used PBMCs or T cells enriched from blood (not recorded which). Every receptor here comes from a man younger than 35 who had recovered from COVID-19. Each CDR3 is given with its conserved first and last residue. A D gene is named only where the DNA matches it firmly. Where a row states a size, it is once, few, many or the class of an expanded clone; other rows omit it.

TRBV5-1	TRBJ1-6	-	-	TGCGCCAGCAGCTTGTTTGGGGGGAGCTCCTATAATTCACCCCTCCACTTT	CASSLFGGSSYNSPLHF
TRBV5-1	TRBJ2-6	-	TRBD1	TGCGCCAGCAGCCCGGGACAGCTCTCTGGGGCCAACGTCCTGACTTTC	CASSPGQLSGANVLTF
TRBV24-1	TRBJ2-5	-	TRBD2	TGTGCCACCAGTGATTTGCGGGGGGACCAAGAGACCCAGTACTTC	CATSDLRGDQETQYF
TRBV27	TRBJ1-4	-	-	TGTGCCAGCAGTTTAACAAGGACAGTTAATGAAAAACTGTTTTTT	CASSLTRTVNEKLFF
TRBV11-2	TRBJ1-2	-	TRBD1	TGTGCCAGCAGCTTAAGACAGGGGGAGGGCTACACCTTC	CASSLRQGEGYTF
TRBV23-1	TRBJ2-7	-	TRBD1	TGCGCCAGCAGTCAATTCACGGGGACAGGGGATGGTAGGGCCTACGAGCAGTACTTC	CASSQFTGTGDGRAYEQYF
TRBV19	TRBJ1-2	-	TRBD1	TGTGCCAGTAGTATCGACAGGGTTCGTGGCTATGGCTACACCTTC	CASSIDRVRGYGYTF
TRBV11-2	TRBJ1-5	-	-	TGTGCCAGCAGCAGAGGGAGTTTCGATAGCAATCAGCCCCAGCATTTT	CASSRGSFDSNQPQHF
TRBV7-8	TRBJ1-5	-	-	TGTGCCAGCAGCTTATCTTGGGAGGCCAATCAGCCCCAGCATTTT	CASSLSWEANQPQHF
TRBV2	TRBJ2-7	-	-	TGTGCCAGCAGTCAGCAGGCCTACGAGCAGTACTTC	CASSQQAYEQYF
TRBV27	TRBJ2-1	-	TRBD1	TGTGCCAGCAGTTCGGGACAGGGGGCGCGGAATGAGCAGTTCTTC	CASSSGQGARNEQFF
TRBV5-4	TRBJ1-2	-	-	TGTGCCAGCAGCTTTAGGGGGGGCGCCGACTATGGCTACACCTTC	CASSFRGGADYGYTF
TRBV5-6	TRBJ1-4	-	-	TGTGCCAGCAGCTTGAAAACAGGGTATGAAAAACTGTTTTTT	CASSLKTGYEKLFF
TRBV5-1	TRBJ2-5	-	TRBD2	TGCGCCAGCAGCTTGGGCGGGACTAGCGGGCCCCAAGAGACCCAGTACTTC	CASSLGGTSGPQETQYF
TRBV6-5	TRBJ1-2	-	TRBD1	TGTGCCAGCAGTTTCCTCGGACAGGGGGCGAGTGGCTACACCTTC	CASSFLGQGASGYTF
TRBV11-2	TRBJ2-4	-	-	TGTGCCAGCAGCTTTTCAGGGCCAGGAAACATTCAGTACTTC	CASSFSGPGNIQYF
TRBV7-9	TRBJ2-1	-	-	TGTGCCAGCAGCTTAGGGTGGGGGCGGAATGAGCAGTTCTTC	CASSLGWGRNEQFF
TRBV7-8	TRBJ2-1	-	TRBD2	TGTGCCAGCAGCTTAGCGAGTCTAGCGGGCGGATACAATGAGCAGTTCTTC	CASSLASLAGGYNEQFF
TRBV5-1	TRBJ2-7	-	TRBD2	TGCGCCAGCAGCCCACTAGCGGGATCATCCTACGAGCAGTACTTC	CASSPLAGSSYEQYF
TRBV7-2	TRBJ2-1	-	-	TGTGCCAGCAGTGGGGGGTTCGGCGGGGCCAGCTCCTACAATGAGCAGTTCTTC	CASSGGFGGASSYNEQFF
TRBV10-3	TRBJ2-2	-	TRBD2	TGTGCCATCAGTGAGTTCCCGTCTAGCGGGAGCGAACGGGGGGAGCTGTTTTTT	CAISEFPSSGSERGELFF
TRBV7-9	TRBJ2-7	-	TRBD1	TGTGCCAGTCCCCGGGACAGACGGACCTACGAGCAGTACTTC	CASPRDRRTYEQYF
TRBV6-1	TRBJ1-5	-	-	TGTGCCAGCAGTGAAGCATCGGGTAGCAGCAATCAGCCCCAGCATTTT	CASSEASGSSNQPQHF
TRBV6-5	TRBJ2-1	-	TRBD1	TGTGCCAGCAGCAACCGGGACAGGCGGTTCCATGAGCAGTTCTTC	CASSNRDRRFHEQFF
TRBV27	TRBJ1-1	-	-	TGTGCCAGCAGTTTATCGTTGGAGAAGCGCACTGAAGCTTTCTTT	CASSLSLEKRTEAFF
TRBV4-2	TRBJ2-2	-	-	TGTGCCAGCAGCCAAGAGGGCAGGGAGCTGTTTTTT	CASSQEGRELFF
TRBV12-3/TRBV12-4	TRBJ2-7	-	-	TGTGCCAGCAGTTTATGGGAGTCCTACGAGCAGTACTTC	CASSLWESYEQYF
TRBV7-8	TRBJ1-4	-	-	TGTGCCAGCAGCTTAAATCTTCCGGGAAAACTGTTTTTT	CASSLNLPGKLFF
TRBV5-1	TRBJ1-2	few	-	TGCGCCAGCAGCTCGGGAGGCTGGGGCGGCTACACCTTC	CASSSGGWGGYTF
TRBV18	TRBJ1-2	few	-	TGTGCCAGCTCCCTCGGGGAGGCAGCCCTCATCCATGGCTACACCTTC	CASSLGEAALIHGYTF
TRBV10-2	TRBJ2-7	-	TRBD1	TGCGCCAGCAGTGACATCCATAAAAGGACAGGTAGGACCTACGAGCAGTACTTC	CASSDIHKRTGRTYEQYF
TRBV5-1	TRBJ1-1	-	-	TGCGCCAGCAGCTTGGAAGGGGGGAACACTGAAGCTTTCTTT	CASSLEGGNTEAFF
TRBV11-3	TRBJ2-1	-	TRBD1	TGTGCCAGCAGCTTGACAGGGGTATCCTACAATGAGCAGTTCTTC	CASSLTGVSYNEQFF